This TCR beta chain was captured in a study of regulatory T cells in long-lasting Graves disease (dated by TCRdb to the early 2020s). At the level of the whole study: Persistent Graves' disease was defined as antithyroid drug treatment for over 5 years with persistently positive TSH receptor autoantibodies. Persistent Graves' disease patients in the clinical cohort had taken antithyroid drugs for roughly ten years on average. This study used TCR sequencing and RNA sequencing of peripheral blood to compare persistent Graves' disease patients against newly diagnosed Graves' disease patients. TCR sequencing covered roughly 13 persistent and approximately 20 newly diagnosed Graves' disease patients, some 35 samples in total. The study was registered as a clinical trial and conducted in China. Study-wide findings and limitations: The authors noted that the small sample size was a limitation that may lower accuracy. Peripheral blood alone was examined, since thyroid tissue, which constituted the primary lesion, could not be accessed. Persistent patients shared more public clonotypes among themselves (2,741) than newly diagnosed patients did (over 900). Sequencing and analysis were limited to the TCR beta chain. Persistent Graves' disease patients showed lower TCR Shannon entropy and fewer highly expanded clones than newly diagnosed patients, suggesting clonal expansion.

Explained via the paper, the time point label denotes: persistent/refractory GD, antithyroid drugs over 5 years with positive TRAb. For both TCR sequencing and RNA sequencing, RNA was extracted from PBMCs in TRIzol. The diagnosis of Graves' disease followed American Thyroid Association guidelines. Recruitment of patients was carried out at an endocrinology department in Xi'an, China. Each patient gave approximately 9.7 milliliters of peripheral blood, collected in an EDTA anticoagulant tube. PBMCs were isolated by Ficoll Paque Plus density gradient separation without further T cell sorting. An Agilent 2100 Bioanalyzer and agarose gel were used to check RNA quality, while a NanoDrop 2000 measured RNA concentration. The library was made by multiplex PCR. The data were produced on an Illumina HiSeq 4000. TCR beta libraries were built with iRepertoire HTBI primers and Arm-PCR amplification of CDR3 regions. Before sequencing, the PCR products underwent gel purification. The study's own analysis went as follows. Gene usage analysis of CDR3 amino acid clonotypes used the approximately 62 TRBV and around 13 TRBJ segments found across samples. COPE and FqMerger were used to merge filtered high-quality paired reads into contigs. Contigs were aligned with BLAST to IMGT TRBV, TRBD and TRBJ reference genes, and CDR3 was defined per IMGT. Any clonotype with a frequency above 0.1% was counted as a highly expanded clone. Shannon entropy served as the measure of repertoire diversity, while the Gini coefficient captured V-J evenness. A clonotype found in more than one individual was treated as public. The public reads were run again by TCRdb, first through fastp at Q25 and then through MiXCR, and only productive beta chains were kept. Each entry is one CDR3 protein sequence, shown with its most common DNA and genes. These V and J calls rely on TCRdb rather than the paper's analysis. The sample records about 470,000 distinct CDR3 sequences, approximately 21% of which are singletons. More than 6% of the sample is in the top ten clones.

As regards this clonotype: The antigen it binds to is not known. No base qualities exist here, and no much larger clone lies one base off it.

This TCR came from a female donor with Graves disease. The specimen was peripheral blood mononuclear cells (PBMCs), collected when the disease was refractory, from a patient treated with antithyroid drugs.

In nucleotides, the sequence is TGTGCCAGCAGTCCCTCTTGGAACACTGAAGCTTTCTTT. Translated, this gives CASSPSWNTEAFF. The chain employs TRBV27 and TRBJ1-1, with no confident D gene call. The germline V gene (reference sequence) provides CDR1 MNHEY and CDR2 SMNVEV. Cut back by 5 bases and 1 base, the V and J ends lie 8 bases apart. The cysteine opens and the phenylalanine closes a CDR3 of 13 amino acids. Here the CDR3 DNA is all that survives: 39 bases in frame from base 1.